This TCR beta chain was sequenced in a study of T cells in Graves' hyperthyroidism and ophthalmopathy. Study-wide context: Staff took peripheral blood when the initial diagnosis was made, before any treatment began.

The investigators amplified TCR beta CDR3 regions from RNA transcripts. First-round RT-PCR of the TCR CDR3 relied on the HTBI primer set. TCRdb passed the multiplex PCR reads through MiXCR, listing each CDR3 protein once. The table records approximately 690,000 distinct CDR3 sequences, under 25% of them present only once. Exclusion of patients followed from uncontrolled infection, other autoimmune disease, pregnancy or lactation. The receptor was derived from a man aged 25-40 years with Graves' ophthalmopathy. Sequences were obtained from blood.

The CDR3 coding sequence is TGTGCCAGCAGCTTAGTCCCGGGACAGGGGAAGGGCGGCTACACCTTC. Its protein product is CASSLVPGQGKGGYTF. The J gene is TRBJ1-2, the V gene TRBV7-9, with 10 bases aligning to TRBD1. Unmatched junction bases numbered 10, after V lost 1 base and J lost 8 bases. Germline V CDR1 and CDR2: SEHNR, FQNEAQ (reference sequence). This CDR3 is built from 16 residues.